This T cell receptor (beta chain) derives from a study of CD8 T cells in ankylosing spondylitis. V was cut by 2 bases and J by 8 bases, with 13 bases left in between. This CDR3 is built from 13 residues. Germline CDR1 and CDR2: SGHRS and YFSETQ. TCRdb re-derived calls from the 5' RACE reads in MiXCR, one entry per CDR3 protein. The sample lists 150,000 or so distinct CDR3 sequences, approximately 32% occurring once. Overall study results and limits: The study identified a TCR beta motif of fewer than 10 highly homologous variants that appeared characteristic of ankylosing spondylitis blood.

To note about this clonotype: Antigen specificity is unknown.

The sequence was obtained from a male donor with ankylosing spondylitis. Sequenced input: synovial fluid, either unsorted or a sorted T cell fraction (not recorded which). The rearrangement uses TRBV5-1 and TRBJ1-2; D possibly corresponds to TRBD1 (6 bases). Written as DNA, the CDR3 is TGCGCCAGCAGCTTAGCAGGGGTGAAGGGCTACACCTTC. This sequence encodes CASSLAGVKGYTF.